The subject of this entry is one T cell receptor beta chain. This clone appeared once. Its antigen target is currently unknown. Base qualities were left out, and no much larger clone turns up one base away. These data belong to a study of blood T cell repertoires in COVID-19 (dated by TCRdb to the early 2020s). Background for the entire study: Collaborator samples came from the United States, Italy and Spain and covered acute and convalescent phases of COVID-19. Nearly every sample came with metadata listing a de-identified subject ID, COVID-19 status, age in years and sex. The repertoires were made available in a free public database intended to serve as a resource for research on the immune response to SARS-CoV-2. Subjects who had been exposed to COVID-19, were actively infected with it, or had recovered from it provided the deeply sampled blood TCRbeta repertoires that made up the dataset. The material from the prospective study consisted of cDNA or gDNA derived from T cells, B-cell-depleted T cells, or PBMCs. The samples were drawn from two sources: the first 160 participants of the ongoing ImmuneRACE study, and over 1,000 subjects contributed by 6 global collaborators. HLA class I and class II types, where available, came from metadata supplied by the sample provider rather than from assay-based typing.

There are 16 amino acids in the CDR3, from cysteine to phenylalanine inclusive. Only CDR3 DNA remains: 48 bases, in frame from the first base. V was cut back by 0 bases and J by 0 bases, leaving a gap of 10 bases between them. The germline V gene sets CDR1 to MNHEY and CDR2 to SVGAGI. The collaborating institutions used their own protocols to collect whole blood in K2EDTA tubes. For TCRbeta analysis, collaborators shipped samples as frozen whole blood, isolated PBMCs, or DNA extracted from either of those sample types. TCRbeta CDR3 regions were amplified from genomic DNA using the immunoSEQ Assay, a bias-controlled multiplex PCR. The authors processed their data as follows. Within the assay, amplification of reference gene primers was used to estimate how many nucleated cells each sample contained. To quantify the absolute abundance of each unique TCRbeta CDR3 rearrangement, sequence reads were collapsed and filtered. For each sample, productive Simpson clonality was calculated as the square root of Simpson's diversity index over productive rearrangements. Held by TCRdb, this immuneACCESS table contains in-frame sequences only and omits some clones. Under half of the omission traces to an unresolved V gene where checked; the cause of the rest is unknown. V and J calls and clone size are given by that table; D and trimming were obtained from the DNA. This sample gives approximately 130,000 clones in total; around 81% of them show up just once. The ten largest clones capture roughly 9.1% of the sample.

Results and caveats for the whole study, not just this receptor: Clinical and demographic metadata were provided uncurated, with the amount varying by source and participant.

This clonotype was sampled from a woman in her sixties with active or convalescent COVID-19. The sequence is built from TRBV6-5 and TRBJ2-3; the D gene identity is not certain. The sequenced material came from peripheral blood. The CDR3 loop reads CASSYSPSPSTDTQYF. The DNA sequence follows: TGTGCCAGCAGTTACTCTCCTTCCCCTAGCACAGATACGCAGTATTTT.